The 14 T cell receptor beta chains in this list originate from one sample, sequenced in a study of T cell repertoires in cytomegalovirus infection. TCRdb re-analysed the reads in MiXCR, keeping a single row per CDR3 protein. The table includes more than 300,000 distinct CDR3 sequences, approximately 35% detected once. These TCRs are of unknown antigen specificity. Sequencing was performed on cultured PBMCs, taken from culture after CMV antigen stimulation. These receptors were taken from a human donor in good health (CMV status not recorded). Some clones in this sample may be carry-over from other donors' samples.

This clonotype was observed at least ten times. This chain links TRBV6-6 with TRBJ2-7; D may match TRBD1 or TRBD2 (7 bases each). Germline loops: CDR1 MNHNY, CDR2 SVGAGI (reference sequence). V was clipped by 5 bases and J by 4 bases, with 15 bases between them. CDR3 length: 14 amino acids. CDR3 region: CASSLRQGGYEQYF. The CDR3, as DNA: TGTGCCAGCAGTCTACGACAGGGAGGGTACGAGCAGTACTTC.

J is TRBJ2-5 and V is TRBV4-3; D gene ambiguous. From germline, CDR1 is LGHNA and CDR2 YSLEER. The CDR3 covers 14 residues. The V and J ends lost 0 bases and 10 bases respectively, with 15 bases between them. The CDR3 region is CASSQERAGRVQYF. Here the CDR3 DNA reads TGCGCCAGCAGCCAAGAAAGGGCCGGAAGGGTCCAGTACTTC.

The CDR3 spells CASSLPLTGGPLHF. Here the CDR3 DNA reads TGTGCCAGCAGCTTACCCCTCACAGGGGGTCCCCTCCACTTT. The rearrangement links TRBV7-8 to TRBJ1-6; 8 nucleotides agree with TRBD1. CDR1 is SGHVS, CDR2 FQNEAQ, per germline. CDR3 size: 14 residues. With 2 bases clipped from V and 13 bases from J, the junction kept 7 bases outside the gene matches.

Only a few counts were recorded for this clonotype. V gene TRBV28 combines with J gene TRBJ2-7; 7 nucleotides line up with TRBD1. Looked up from germline, CDR1 is MDHEN and CDR2 is SYDVKM. The CDR3 sequence is 14 residues long. The J segment lost 2 bases and the V segment lost 3 bases, leaving 4 bases of the junction unmatched. Here the CDR3 reads CASSFGQAPYEQYF. The CDR3 region has the DNA TGTGCCAGCAGTTTCGGACAGGCTCCCTACGAGCAGTACTTC.

The V and J genes are TRBV2 and TRBJ2-3; tentatively, D is TRBD2 (6 bases). The CDR3 runs to 13 residues. V dropped 6 bases and J dropped 6 bases, with 13 bases sitting between them. CDR1 and CDR2 (germline): SNHLY, FYNNEI. The CDR3 DNA reads as TGTGCCAGCAGCCAAGCGGGCTTCGATACGCAGTATTTT. It is translated as CASSQAGFDTQYF.

This clonotype was seen only a few times. The chain carries TRBV2 and TRBJ1-5, with D possibly TRBD1 on 6 matching bases. From germline, CDR1 is SNHLY and CDR2 FYNNEI. CDR3 length: 14 amino acids. Deletions cut 3 bases from V and 1 base from J, with 7 bases between. CDR3 sequence (DNA): TGTGCCAGCAGTGAGACAGGAAGCAATCAGCCCCAGCATTTT. Translating it yields CASSETGSNQPQHF.

The rearrangement joins TRBV4-3 to TRBJ2-1; the match to TRBD2 covers 7 bases. V trimming: 4 bases; J trimming: 8 bases; junction bases outside the gene matches: 14. The CDR3 extends over 16 amino acids. Per the germline V gene, CDR1 is LGHNA and CDR2 is YSLEER. The chain's CDR3 is CASSPLTGGSIDEQFF. In nucleotides, the CDR3 is TGCGCCAGCAGCCCGCTCACTGGCGGGAGTATCGATGAGCAGTTCTTC.

A few counts support this clonotype. This sequence joins TRBV28 and TRBJ2-7; 9 bases map to TRBD2. The V and J ends lost 7 bases and 0 bases, in that order; junction bases with no gene match: 7. There are 15 residues in the CDR3. The germline gives CDR1 MDHEN, CDR2 SYDVKM. The chain's CDR3 is CASNSPGLASYEQYF. The CDR3 DNA follows: TGTGCCAGCAATTCCCCGGGACTAGCCTCCTACGAGCAGTACTTC.

This clonotype was seen only a few times. The chain links TRBV7-6 to TRBJ2-1; 16 bases align to TRBD2. J lost 2 bases, V lost 4 bases, and 8 bases had no gene match. CDR3 length equals 19 residues. Germline CDR1 and CDR2: SGHVS and FNYEAQ. The CDR3 protein is CASSSKGTSGRATYNEQFF. As DNA, the CDR3 is TGTGCCAGCAGCTCGAAAGGGACTAGCGGGAGGGCAACCTACAATGAGCAGTTCTTC.

This clonotype was observed a few times. The genes are TRBV28 and TRBJ2-6; 8 bases map to TRBD2. This CDR3 contains 17 residues. The trim removed 5 bases at V and 3 bases at J, leaving 9 bases unmatched. The germline V gene encodes CDR1 MDHEN and CDR2 SYDVKM. The DNA of the CDR3 is TGTGCCAGCAGTAAACCCCTGGCGGGAGGTGGGGCCAACGTCCTGACTTTC. Encoded protein: CASSKPLAGGGANVLTF.

The CDR3: CSATGGLGNEQYF. The CDR3 DNA follows: TGCAGCGCCACAGGGGGCCTAGGAAACGAGCAGTACTTC. V is TRBV29-1 and J is TRBJ2-7; 9 nucleotides line up with TRBD1. Per germline, CDR1 SQVTM and CDR2 ANQGSEA. Trimming took 7 bases from V and 5 from J; bases not matched to a gene: 9. There are 13 residues in the CDR3.

This clonotype was seen a few times. The chain uses TRBV7-2 and TRBJ2-6, with unresolved D. V was trimmed by 2 bases and J by 0 bases, leaving 5 bases between them. This CDR3 region has 15 residues. The germline gives CDR1 SGHTA, CDR2 FQGNSA. The CDR3 bases are TGTGCCAGCAGCTTAAATCCCTCTGGGGCCAACGTCCTGACTTTC. Translating gives CASSLNPSGANVLTF.

This clonotype was picked up many times. This chain uses TRBV25-1 with TRBJ2-1; unclear D gene. The V gene's germline CDR1 is MGHDK and CDR2 SYGVNS. Trimming pared 4 bases from V and 7 bases from J, leaving 8 bases between. This CDR3 has 12 amino acids. The CDR3 sequence: CASSVLGNEQFF. CDR3 DNA: TGTGCCAGCAGTGTTCTGGGGAATGAGCAGTTCTTC.

J is TRBJ1-1 and V is TRBV10-3, with 9 positions matching TRBD1. With V trimmed by 6 bases and J by 6 bases, 8 bases remained unmatched. CDR3 length: 14 residues. Per germline, CDR1 ENHRY and CDR2 SYGVKD. The CDR3 DNA follows: TGTGCCATCAGCCCAACAGGGGGCGATCCTGAAGCTTTCTTT. It is translated as CAISPTGGDPEAFF.